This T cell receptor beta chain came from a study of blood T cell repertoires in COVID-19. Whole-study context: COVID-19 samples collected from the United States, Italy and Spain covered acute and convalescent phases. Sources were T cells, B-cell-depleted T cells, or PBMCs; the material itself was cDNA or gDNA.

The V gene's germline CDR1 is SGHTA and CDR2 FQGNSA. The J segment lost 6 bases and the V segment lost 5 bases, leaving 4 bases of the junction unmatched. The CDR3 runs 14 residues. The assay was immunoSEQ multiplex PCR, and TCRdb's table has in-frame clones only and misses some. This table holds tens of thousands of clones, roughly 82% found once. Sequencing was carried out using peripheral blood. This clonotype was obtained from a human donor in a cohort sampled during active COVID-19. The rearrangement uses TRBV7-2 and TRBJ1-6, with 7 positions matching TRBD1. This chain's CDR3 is CASSQGTVNSPLHF. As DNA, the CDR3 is TGTGCCAGCAGCCAGGGGACAGTTAATTCACCCCTCCACTTT.